These T cell receptor beta chains were read from a single sample in a study of control samples from healthy donors and cancer patients. Profiled with immunoSEQ multiplex PCR; TCRdb holds only in-frame clones, not every one. The sample includes some 170,000 clones, 94% of them seen just once. The sample was PBMCs. The receptor source for this set is a man aged 55 to 69 with colorectal cancer. The CDR3 runs from the conserved cysteine through the conserved F or W. D genes are given only for firm matches. Size is stated for part of the rows, as once, few or many counts, or as a class when the clone is expanded.

CDR3nt: TGTGCCAGTAGGACTATATTGAACACCGGGGAGCTGTTTTTT; CDR3aa: CASRTILNTGELFF; d_gene: .; j_gene: TRBJ2-2; abundance: .; v_gene: TRBV19
CDR3nt: TGTGCCAGCAGTTTATCCTGGCGGGGGAAGAACACTGAAGCTTTCTTT; CDR3aa: CASSLSWRGKNTEAFF; d_gene: .; j_gene: TRBJ1-1; abundance: .; v_gene: TRBV27
CDR3nt: TGTGCCAGCAGTTTAGCTAATGAAAAACTGTTTTTT; CDR3aa: CASSLANEKLFF; d_gene: .; j_gene: TRBJ1-4; abundance: .; v_gene: TRBV28
CDR3nt: TGCGCCAGCAGCCGGAAACAGGGAGACACTGAAGCTTTCTTT; CDR3aa: CASSRKQGDTEAFF; d_gene: .; j_gene: TRBJ1-1; abundance: .; v_gene: TRBV5-1
CDR3nt: TGTGCCAGCAGCTTAGGGTACAATCAGCCCCAGCATTTT; CDR3aa: CASSLGYNQPQHF; d_gene: .; j_gene: TRBJ1-5; abundance: .; v_gene: TRBV11-2
CDR3nt: TGCAGCGTTGAAGATTCTTGGGCGGGGGGGGAGCTGTTTTTT; CDR3aa: CSVEDSWAGGELFF; d_gene: .; j_gene: TRBJ2-2; abundance: .; v_gene: TRBV29-1
CDR3nt: TGTGCCAGCAGTCTAAGGCCGGGACAGGGAGGAGAGACCCAGTACTTC; CDR3aa: CASSLRPGQGGETQYF; d_gene: TRBD1; j_gene: TRBJ2-5; abundance: .; v_gene: TRBV27
CDR3nt: TGTGCCAGTAGTTCGCCACAGGGATACAATCAGCCCCAGCATTTT; CDR3aa: CASSSPQGYNQPQHF; d_gene: .; j_gene: TRBJ1-5; abundance: .; v_gene: TRBV19
CDR3nt: TGCGCCAGCAGCCCAGGACAGACGTCTAACTATGGCTACACCTTC; CDR3aa: CASSPGQTSNYGYTF; d_gene: .; j_gene: TRBJ1-2; abundance: .; v_gene: TRBV5-1
CDR3nt: TGTGCCAGCAGTTTGCTTGGGCCGGTTTTCTTT; CDR3aa: CASSLLGPVFF; d_gene: .; j_gene: TRBJ1-1; abundance: .; v_gene: TRBV12-3/TRBV12-4
CDR3nt: TGTGCCAGCAGTCCTAAGGCTGAGGGTCTCGAGCAGTACTTC; CDR3aa: CASSPKAEGLEQYF; d_gene: .; j_gene: TRBJ2-7; abundance: .; v_gene: TRBV6-6
CDR3nt: TGTGCCAGCAGCTTGGCCGGGACGTCGAACTATGGCTACACCTTC; CDR3aa: CASSLAGTSNYGYTF; d_gene: .; j_gene: TRBJ1-2; abundance: .; v_gene: TRBV5-6
CDR3nt: TGTGCCAGTAGCAACTGGGACACCATGAACACTGAAGCTTTCTTT; CDR3aa: CASSNWDTMNTEAFF; d_gene: .; j_gene: TRBJ1-1; abundance: .; v_gene: TRBV19
CDR3nt: TGTGCCAGCAGGGGTGTCACTGAAGCTTTCTTT; CDR3aa: CASRGVTEAFF; d_gene: .; j_gene: TRBJ1-1; abundance: .; v_gene: TRBV6-5
CDR3nt: TGCGCCAGCACCGAGGGACTAGCGGGGGGGCGTGAGCAGTTCTTC; CDR3aa: CASTEGLAGGREQFF; d_gene: TRBD2; j_gene: TRBJ2-1; abundance: .; v_gene: TRBV5-1
CDR3nt: TGTGCCAGCAGCTTAGCCGGGACAGGGGAAGGAGATACGCAGTATTTT; CDR3aa: CASSLAGTGEGDTQYF; d_gene: TRBD1; j_gene: TRBJ2-3; abundance: once; v_gene: TRBV7-2
CDR3nt: TGTGCCAGCAGCTTGGTAGGGACAGGGGTGAAGACCCAGTACTTC; CDR3aa: CASSLVGTGVKTQYF; d_gene: TRBD1; j_gene: TRBJ2-5; abundance: .; v_gene: TRBV5-4
CDR3nt: TGTGCCAGCAGCTTAGGGGAGGCCGAGACCCAGTACTTC; CDR3aa: CASSLGEAETQYF; d_gene: .; j_gene: TRBJ2-5; abundance: .; v_gene: TRBV11-2
CDR3nt: TGTGCCAGTAGTACGCGGGGGGAAGAGACCCAGTACTTC; CDR3aa: CASSTRGEETQYF; d_gene: TRBD2; j_gene: TRBJ2-5; abundance: .; v_gene: TRBV19
CDR3nt: TGTGCCTGGAGTGTTCCGGACACCGGAGTCACTGAAGCTTTCTTT; CDR3aa: CAWSVPDTGVTEAFF; d_gene: .; j_gene: TRBJ1-1; abundance: .; v_gene: TRBV30
CDR3nt: TGTGCCAGCACCGGACAGGGCGCCCTAGGTGGAAACACCATATATTTT; CDR3aa: CASTGQGALGGNTIYF; d_gene: TRBD1; j_gene: TRBJ1-3; abundance: .; v_gene: TRBV2
CDR3nt: TGTGCCAGCAGTCCACTGGGCCGGGATGGCTACACCTTC; CDR3aa: CASSPLGRDGYTF; d_gene: .; j_gene: TRBJ1-2; abundance: .; v_gene: TRBV12-3/TRBV12-4
CDR3nt: TGTGCCAGTACCGGACAAATTGAAGCTTTCTTT; CDR3aa: CASTGQIEAFF; d_gene: .; j_gene: TRBJ1-1; abundance: .; v_gene: TRBV6-5
CDR3nt: TGTGCCAGCAGTTTAGTAGGGTCAGGCTACACCTTC; CDR3aa: CASSLVGSGYTF; d_gene: .; j_gene: TRBJ1-2; abundance: .; v_gene: TRBV12-3/TRBV12-4
CDR3nt: TGTGCCAGCAGCTCACTAGCGGGGGGGGACACAGATACGCAGTATTTT; CDR3aa: CASSSLAGGDTDTQYF; d_gene: TRBD2; j_gene: TRBJ2-3; abundance: .; v_gene: TRBV7-8
CDR3nt: TGTGCCAGCTCACCACCGACAGGGACTCACGAGCAGTACTTC; CDR3aa: CASSPPTGTHEQYF; d_gene: .; j_gene: TRBJ2-7; abundance: .; v_gene: TRBV18
CDR3nt: TGTGCCAGCAGCGACAGGGGCTCTGGAAACACCATATATTTT; CDR3aa: CASSDRGSGNTIYF; d_gene: TRBD1; j_gene: TRBJ1-3; abundance: .; v_gene: TRBV9
CDR3nt: TGTGCCACCCACGGACAGGGTCCCAACGAGCAGTACTTC; CDR3aa: CATHGQGPNEQYF; d_gene: TRBD1; j_gene: TRBJ2-7; abundance: few; v_gene: TRBV27
CDR3nt: TGTGCCAGCAGCTCTCGGGGGGGCCATGGCACCGGGGAGCTGTTTTTT; CDR3aa: CASSSRGGHGTGELFF; d_gene: TRBD2; j_gene: TRBJ2-2; abundance: .; v_gene: TRBV7-9
CDR3nt: TGTGCCAGCAGTTACGGGGCCCCACTTGGCAATCAGCCCCAGCATTTT; CDR3aa: CASSYGAPLGNQPQHF; d_gene: .; j_gene: TRBJ1-5; abundance: once; v_gene: TRBV6-5
CDR3nt: TGTGCCAGCAGCTTCACTAGCGGGGGCGTCCAAGAGACCCAGTACTTC; CDR3aa: CASSFTSGGVQETQYF; d_gene: TRBD2; j_gene: TRBJ2-5; abundance: .; v_gene: TRBV11-2
CDR3nt: TGTGCCTGGAGTGTCCTACACTGGAATGAGCAGTTCTTC; CDR3aa: CAWSVLHWNEQFF; d_gene: .; j_gene: TRBJ2-1; abundance: .; v_gene: TRBV30